A selection of T cell receptor beta chains follows, all from one sample in a study of T cell responses to AZD1222 COVID-19 vaccine. Assay used: immunoSEQ multiplex PCR; TCRdb lists only in-frame clones, some missing. Of some 130,000 clones in the sample, 91% were seen once. The sequencing used peripheral blood, collected on day 0 of AZD1222 vaccination. Source of these receptors: an adult in good health. Each CDR3 is given with its conserved first and last residue. The D gene is left open where the match is weak. The size field is filled for only some rows; it gives once, few, many or a size class.

j_call v_call d_call clone_size cdr3_nt cdr3_aa
TRBJ2-7 TRBV6-5 NA NA TGTGCCAGCGGCCGCTACGAGCAGTACTTC CASGRYEQYF
TRBJ1-2 TRBV5-1 TRBD1 once TGCGCCAGCAGACCCAACCAGGGGGACTATGGCTACACCTTC CASRPNQGDYGYTF
TRBJ1-4 TRBV6-6 NA NA TGTGCCAGCAGTCATCTCGGACGCGAGGATCCTCTAAGAGAAAAACTGTTTTTT CASSHLGREDPLREKLFF
TRBJ1-5 TRBV2 NA NA TGTGCCAGCAGTAGCGGGGAACAATATCAGCCCCAGCATTTT CASSSGEQYQPQHF
TRBJ2-2 TRBV5-1 TRBD1 NA TGCGCCAGCTCGGGACAGATAAACACCGGGGAGCTGTTTTTT CASSGQINTGELFF
TRBJ2-7 TRBV6-5 NA NA TGTGCCAGCAGTACGACGGGCGGCTCCTACGAGCAGTACTTC CASSTTGGSYEQYF
TRBJ2-1 TRBV7-3 TRBD2 few TGTGCCAGCAGTTCCTACAGCGGGGCCTACAATGAGCAGTTCTTC CASSSYSGAYNEQFF
TRBJ2-3 TRBV18 TRBD1 NA TGTGCCAGCTCACCACTATCGACAGGGGTCACAGATACGCAGTATTTT CASSPLSTGVTDTQYF
TRBJ1-6 TRBV24-1 NA NA TGTGCCACCTCCGAACCCGGACGGGGTTCACCCCTCCACTTT CATSEPGRGSPLHF
TRBJ1-2 TRBV24-1 NA NA TGTGCCACCAGTGGCCCCAAAGGATATGGCTACACCTTC CATSGPKGYGYTF
TRBJ2-7 TRBV5-4 NA NA TGTGCCAGCAGCTTGGTACCGAGCTCCTACGAGCAGTACTTC CASSLVPSSYEQYF
TRBJ2-6 TRBV6-5 NA NA TGTGCCAGCAGTTACAGGAGCTCTGGGGCCAACGTCCTGACTTTC CASSYRSSGANVLTF
TRBJ2-5 TRBV2 NA NA TGTGCCAGCAGTGATAAGGGTACCCAGTACTTC CASSDKGTQYF
TRBJ2-7 TRBV11-2 NA once TGTGCCAGCAGTTCAATGCGAGGGGAACCCTACGAGCAGTACTTC CASSSMRGEPYEQYF
TRBJ2-2 TRBV24-1 NA NA TGTGCCACCGGGGCCCCAGGCGGGGAGCTGTTTTTT CATGAPGGELFF
TRBJ2-7 TRBV5-1 NA NA TGCGCCAGCAGCGGGATGGATAGGACGGGATCCTACGAGCAGTACTTC CASSGMDRTGSYEQYF
TRBJ1-6 TRBV30 NA NA TGTGCCTGGAACATCAGGCATGGATCACCCCTCCACTTT CAWNIRHGSPLHF
TRBJ2-7 TRBV18 TRBD2 once TGTGCCAGCTCACCTTTGGGGCTAGCGGACTACGAGCAGTACTTC CASSPLGLADYEQYF
TRBJ2-2 TRBV5-5 TRBD2 NA TGTGCCAGCAGCTTGGGACTAGCGGGAGGGCGTGGGACCGGGGAGCTGTTTTTT CASSLGLAGGRGTGELFF
TRBJ2-3 TRBV5-1 NA NA TGCGCCAGCAGCTTGTATCAAGCCCAGACAGATACGCAGTATTTT CASSLYQAQTDTQYF
TRBJ1-1 TRBV28 TRBD1 NA TGTGCCAGCATAACACAGGGGGGGAACACTGAAGCTTTCTTT CASITQGGNTEAFF
TRBJ1-6 TRBV13 NA NA TGTGCCAGCAGCTTGACAAGTGAATCACCCCTCCACTTT CASSLTSESPLHF
TRBJ1-5 TRBV19 NA NA TGTGCCAGTAGTAGAGGGGGAAGCAATCAGCCCCAGCATTTT CASSRGGSNQPQHF
TRBJ1-4 TRBV7-9 TRBD1 NA TGTGCCAGCAGCACAACCGGGACAGGCGCCTATAATGAAAAACTGTTTTTT CASSTTGTGAYNEKLFF
TRBJ1-1 TRBV5-1 NA NA TGCGCCAGCAGCGTAATGGGGGCTAGGGAGTGGAACACTGAAGCTTTCTTT CASSVMGAREWNTEAFF
TRBJ2-7 TRBV9 NA NA TGTGCCAGCAGCGTAGGCGGAGGGGGGTCCTACGAGCAGTACTTC CASSVGGGGSYEQYF
TRBJ2-1 TRBV7-9 NA once TGTGCCAGCAGCTTTAAGGGGGGCACTTACAATGAGCAGTTCTTC CASSFKGGTYNEQFF